Shown below are 22 T cell receptor beta chains from a single sample sequenced in a study of shared clonotypes between healthy human individuals. The table came from immunoSEQ multiplex PCR; TCRdb's copy has only in-frame clones and leaves some out. This table holds approximately 1,500,000 clones, around 98% found once. The sequencing input was naive CD4+ T cells sorted from blood. Subset given: CD45RA+ positively selected. The receptor source for this set is a man aged 25-40 years in good health.

The chain couples TRBV18 to TRBJ1-1; 10 positions agree with TRBD1. Per the germline V gene, CDR1 is KGHSH and CDR2 is LQKENI. J lost 10 bases, V lost 4 bases, and 15 bases had no gene match. The CDR3 is made up of 16 amino acids. The CDR3 bases are TGTGCCAGCTCACGCCTCACGGGGACAGGGGATATTGGAGCTTTCTTT. Amino acid sequence: CASSRLTGTGDIGAFF. The full variable domain, with the rest looked up from reference TRBV18 and TRBJ1-1, is NAGVMQNPRHLVRRRGQEARLRCSPMKGHSHVYWYRQLPEEGLKFMVYLQKENIIDESGMPKERFSAEFPKEGPSILRIQQVVRGDSAAYFCASSRLTGTGDIGAFFGQGTRLTVV.

Comment on this clone: Within the sample, other DNA sequences also encode this same CDR3. The J gene is TRBJ2-2, the V gene TRBV27, with D unresolved. This CDR3 has 12 amino acids. V was trimmed by 3 bases and J by 6 bases, leaving 5 bases between them. Per the germline V gene, CDR1 is MNHEY and CDR2 is SMNVEV (reference sequence). CDR3 loop: CASSFLAGELFF. In nucleotides, the CDR3 is TGTGCCAGCAGTTTCCTCGCCGGGGAGCTGTTTTTT.

The chain has TRBV19 and TRBJ2-1; 8 bases fit TRBD1. CDR3 length: 15 amino acids. CDR1 is LNHDA and CDR2 is SQIVND in the germline V gene (reference sequence). The V segment lost 7 bases and the J segment 8 bases; nucleotides outside the gene matches: 13. In nucleotides, the CDR3 is TGTGCCAGTAAGACCGGGACAGGCTTCGTCCATGAGCAGTTCTTC. It encodes CASKTGTGFVHEQFF.

V and J are TRBV5-4 and TRBJ1-2, with D hard to call. Between the trimmed V and J ends, which lost 5 bases and 0 bases, there was a span of 11 bases. From germline, CDR1 is SGHNT and CDR2 YYREEE (reference sequence). The CDR3 is 14 amino acids. CDR3 protein: CASSSDASNYGYTF. The CDR3 region has the DNA TGTGCCAGCAGTTCTGACGCATCTAACTATGGCTACACCTTC.

The rearrangement uses TRBV5-6 and TRBJ2-7; no definite D call. Germline CDR1 and CDR2: SGHDT and YYEEEE. Between the trimmed V and J ends, which lost 4 bases and 3 bases, there was a span of 17 bases. This CDR3 is 15 amino acids long. CDR3 DNA sequence: TGTGCCAGCAGCCCCGTACGGTCGCGGATCTACGAGCAGTACTTC. Its translation is CASSPVRSRIYEQYF.

A note on this clone: This sample includes further DNA sequences coding for the same CDR3. V gene TRBV18 combines with J gene TRBJ1-5; the D is unclear. The CDR3 length is 13 residues. The V gene lost 2 bases and the J gene lost 4 bases, with 6 bases spanning the gap. CDR1 is KGHSH, CDR2 LQKENI, per germline. DNA for the CDR3: TGTGCCAGCTCACCAGACGGTAATCAGCCCCAGCATTTT. It specifies CASSPDGNQPQHF.

This clone has a single count. The CDR3 loop reads CASGSSGSSEEQYF. The CDR3 DNA sequence: TGCGCCAGCGGGTCTAGCGGGAGTTCGGAGGAGCAGTACTTC. The gene calls are TRBV5-1 and TRBJ2-7, with 10 bases lining up with TRBD2. Looked up from germline, CDR1 is SGHRS and CDR2 is YFSETQ. The CDR3 spans 14 residues. J gave up 7 bases and V 7 bases, and 11 bases lay outside the gene matches.

The J gene is TRBJ2-7, the V gene TRBV7-9; 10 bases are shared with TRBD2. This CDR3 contains 16 residues. The trim removed 5 bases at V and 0 bases at J, leaving 7 bases unmatched. Germline CDR1 and CDR2: SEHNR and FQNEAQ (reference sequence). The CDR3 here is CASSPLLAGSSYEQYF. The CDR3 bases are TGTGCCAGCAGCCCCCTACTAGCGGGGAGCTCCTACGAGCAGTACTTC. The full variable domain, in which reference TRBV7-9 and TRBJ2-7 provide the parts outside the CDR3, is DTGVSQNPRHKITKRGQNVTFRCDPISEHNRLYWYRQTLGQGPEFLTYFQNEAQLEKSRLLSDRFSAERPKGSFSTLEIQRTEQGDSAMYLCASSPLLAGSSYEQYFGPGTRLTVT.

This rearrangement joins TRBV13 to TRBJ2-1; 7 bases align to TRBD2. This CDR3 is built from 17 residues. Looked up from germline, CDR1 is PRHDT and CDR2 is FYEKMQ (reference sequence). V lost 6 bases, J lost 7 bases, and 18 bases stayed unmatched. CDR3 nucleotides: TGTGCCAGCAGGGACTCTAGCGCTCAAGCGGGACCGAATGAGCAGTTCTTC. This codes for CASRDSSAQAGPNEQFF. The full variable domain, completed using reference TRBV13 and TRBJ2-1, is AAGVIQSPRHLIKEKRETATLKCYPIPRHDTVYWYQQGPGQDPQFLISFYEKMQSDKGSIPDRFSAQQFSDYHSELNMSSLELGDSALYFCASRDSSAQAGPNEQFFGPGTRLTVL.

A word on this clone: Additional DNA sequences in this sample encode the identical CDR3. The V gene is TRBV9, the J gene TRBJ2-7; no clear D gene. V dropped 2 bases and J dropped 0 bases, with 9 bases sitting between them. CDR1 and CDR2 (germline): SGDLS, YYNGEE. The CDR3 is 14 amino acids. The CDR3 loop is CASSVYGSSYEQYF. CDR3 nucleotide sequence: TGTGCCAGCAGCGTCTACGGCAGCTCCTACGAGCAGTACTTC.

This chain joins TRBV5-1 and TRBJ2-3; D perhaps matches TRBD2 (6 bases). CDR3 size: 16 residues. The germline gives CDR1 SGHRS, CDR2 YFSETQ. V was clipped by 0 bases and J by 2 bases, with 13 bases between them. The chain's CDR3 is CASSLVVGSNTDTQYF. The CDR3 DNA follows: TGCGCCAGCAGCTTGGTAGTCGGGAGCAACACAGATACGCAGTATTTT.

This chain joins TRBV7-2 and TRBJ2-7; no firm D call. This CDR3 comprises 15 residues. V shed 6 bases and J shed 6 bases, with 21 bases lying between them. The germline CDR1 and CDR2 sequences are SGHTA and FQGNSA. This CDR3 is CASSLNSLEAGEQYF. The DNA for the CDR3 is TGTGCCAGCAGTTTAAACTCCCTTGAGGCCGGCGAGCAGTACTTC.

The gene calls are TRBV14 and TRBJ2-5; 11 nucleotides line up with TRBD2. J gave up 5 bases and V 4 bases, and 6 bases lay outside the gene matches. The CDR3 totals 15 residues. Per the germline V gene, CDR1 is SGHDN and CDR2 is FVKESK. DNA of the CDR3: TGTGCCAGCAGCCCTCTACTAGCGGGAGTGGAGACCCAGTACTTC. Its translation is CASSPLLAGVETQYF.

The chain links TRBV19 to TRBJ1-4; 7 bases are a match to TRBD1. The V and J ends lost 7 bases and 8 bases, in that order; junction bases with no gene match: 7. The CDR3 is 13 amino acids. Germline V gives CDR1 LNHDA, CDR2 SQIVND (reference sequence). The CDR3 bases are TGTGCCAGTAAATACAGGGGAATCGAAAAACTGTTTTTT. The encoded protein is CASKYRGIEKLFF.

The chain couples TRBV19 to TRBJ2-3; D remains ambiguous. V lost 6 bases and J lost 0, with 10 bases in between. Germline lookup yields CDR1 LNHDA and CDR2 SQIVND (reference sequence). The CDR3 extends over 14 amino acids. The CDR3 DNA reads as TGTGCCAGTAGGCGCGACGAAAGCACAGATACGCAGTATTTT. Protein product: CASRRDESTDTQYF.

The chain joins TRBV28 to TRBJ2-3, with 9 bases aligning to TRBD2. The CDR3 has 16 residues. The germline gives CDR1 MDHEN, CDR2 SYDVKM. The J segment lost 5 bases and the V segment lost 4 bases, leaving 10 bases of the junction unmatched. In nucleotides, the CDR3 is TGTGCCAGCAGTTCTCTAGCGGGAACCCAAGGAGATACGCAGTATTTT. Translating gives CASSSLAGTQGDTQYF.

The rearrangement uses TRBV11-3 and TRBJ2-7, with D tentatively TRBD2 (6 bases). V lost 2 bases and J 6 bases, leaving 17 bases between the germline ends. CDR1 is SGHNT, CDR2 YENEEA, per germline. The CDR3 length is 15 residues. CDR3 region: CASSLMSDTGGEQYF. The CDR3 nucleotides read TGTGCCAGCAGCTTAATGAGCGATACCGGGGGCGAGCAGTACTTC.

The chain employs TRBV19 and TRBJ2-3, with TRBD1 identical over 11 bases. Germline values: CDR1 LNHDA, CDR2 SQIVND (reference sequence). V lost 3 bases and J lost 3; bases outside the gene matches: 2. This CDR3 is built from 15 residues. CDR3 region: CASSMGTGGTDTQYF. The CDR3 region has the DNA TGTGCCAGTAGTATGGGGACAGGGGGAACAGATACGCAGTATTTT.

This sequence joins TRBV2 and TRBJ2-4; D call uncertain. V gave up 4 bases and J gave up 2 bases, with 18 bases separating them. The CDR3 length is 17 residues. Germline V gene data show CDR1 as SNHLY and CDR2 as FYNNEI. The CDR3 bases are TGTGCCAGCAGTGGGTCACTTAGTATTAGACCCAAAAACATTCAGTACTTC. Its protein is CASSGSLSIRPKNIQYF.

This chain uses TRBV28 with TRBJ2-1; no clear D. CDR3 length: 13 residues. Trimming removed 3 bases from V and 9 bases from J, with 12 bases in between. Germline CDR1 and CDR2: MDHEN and SYDVKM. For the CDR3, the DNA is TGTGCCAGCAGTTTTGTAGTTTGGGGTGAGCAGTTCTTC. Amino acid sequence: CASSFVVWGEQFF. Combining the CDR3 with reference TRBV28 and TRBJ2-1 gives the whole variable domain DVKVTQSSRYLVKRTGEKVFLECVQDMDHENMFWYRQDPGLGLRLIYFSYDVKMKEKGDIPEGYSVSREKKERFSLILESASTNQTSMYLCASSFVVWGEQFFGPGTRLTVL.

This clone showed up just once. The chain is built from TRBV5-1 and TRBJ1-5; TRBD1 aligns across 7 bases. The V gene's germline CDR1 is SGHRS and CDR2 YFSETQ. The CDR3 is 15 amino acids. V lost 0 bases and J lost 3; bases outside the gene matches: 3. The CDR3: CASSLGDSTNQPQHF. CDR3 in DNA: TGCGCCAGCAGCTTGGGGGACAGCACCAATCAGCCCCAGCATTTT.

The chain recombines TRBV19 with TRBJ2-5, with 8 bases lining up with TRBD2. Losses at the gene ends were 8 bases for V and 4 bases for J; bases not matched to a gene: 9. The CDR3 runs to 14 residues. Germline CDR1 LNHDA, CDR2 SQIVND (reference sequence). Here the CDR3 DNA reads TGTGCCAGTCGCGTGGTTGCGGGAGGAGAGACCCAGTACTTC. Amino acid sequence: CASRVVAGGETQYF.